These 20 T cell receptor beta chains were sequenced from one sample in a study of cytomegalovirus exposure and HLA in healthy donors. Primers for the PCR totalled 60 Vbeta and 13 Jbeta. Repertoires were generated with immunoSEQ multiplex PCR, while TCRdb's copy carries only in-frame clones and drops some. Altogether about 160,000 clones are present, roughly 79% being singletons, with the ten largest covering approximately 0.89%. The sample was PBMCs. These receptors all stem from a woman aged 50 to 65 in good health and CMV-seropositive.

V and J are TRBV5-1 and TRBJ2-5; the D gene is possibly TRBD1 (7 bases). V lost 4 bases to trimming and J lost 4 bases, with 17 bases between them. The germline gives CDR1 SGHRS, CDR2 YFSETQ. CDR3 size: 15 residues. The CDR3 sequence is CASSPGGQGGETQYF. The DNA for the CDR3 is TGCGCCAGCAGCCCTGGAGGGCAGGGGGGAGAGACCCAGTACTTC.

This chain joins TRBV11-2 and TRBJ2-7; the D gene is possibly TRBD2 (5 bases). V shed 5 bases and J shed 0 bases, with 11 bases lying between them. The CDR3 runs 14 residues. Germline V lookup: CDR1 SGHAT, CDR2 FQNNGV. CDR3 in amino acids: CASSLEAFSYEQYF. The CDR3 DNA follows: TGTGCCAGCAGCCTGGAGGCCTTCTCCTACGAGCAGTACTTC.

The CDR3 region is CASNAGSTEAFF. CDR3 nucleotides: TGTGCCAGCAACGCAGGGTCCACTGAAGCTTTCTTT. The V gene is TRBV11-2, the J gene TRBJ1-1; perhaps TRBD1 as D (5 bases). This CDR3 comprises 12 residues. The germline V and J ends were trimmed by 7 bases and 4 bases, with 10 bases remaining between them. The germline gives CDR1 SGHAT, CDR2 FQNNGV.

In its sample, this clone was seen a few times. V gene TRBV6-6 combines with J gene TRBJ2-7; D is unclear. The V gene's germline CDR1 is MNHNY and CDR2 SVGAGI (reference sequence). The length of the CDR3 is 13 residues. V was trimmed by 7 bases and J by 0 bases, leaving 10 bases between them. The CDR3 nucleotides are TGTGCCAGCACCTCGTATAGCTCCTACGAGCAGTACTTC. Protein sequence: CASTSYSSYEQYF.

J is TRBJ2-2 and V is TRBV2, with D tentatively TRBD2 (5 bases). The germline gives CDR1 SNHLY, CDR2 FYNNEI. V lost 7 bases and J 3 bases, leaving 15 bases between the germline ends. The CDR3 loop spans 15 amino acids. CDR3 sequence: CASKRVDSYTGELFF. In nucleotides, the CDR3 is TGTGCCAGCAAAAGGGTGGACTCATACACCGGGGAGCTGTTTTTT.

J is TRBJ2-7 and V is TRBV6-5; D is possibly TRBD1 (5 bases). The CDR3 loop spans 13 amino acids. The V gene's germline CDR1 is MNHEY and CDR2 SVGAGI. The germline V and J ends were trimmed by 2 bases and 5 bases, with 10 bases remaining between them. The CDR3 DNA is TGTGCCAGCAGTTACCAGGGTCCCAACGAGCAGTACTTC. Translation: CASSYQGPNEQYF.

This chain uses TRBV5-4 with TRBJ2-3; possible D gene TRBD1, 5 bases. V lost 4 bases, J lost 4 bases, and 10 bases lay in between. This CDR3 region has 13 residues. The germline V gene has CDR1 SGHNT and CDR2 YYREEE (reference sequence). CDR3 in DNA: TGTGCCAGCAGCCCCCAGGGCCCAGATACGCAGTATTTT. Its protein product is CASSPQGPDTQYF.

The chain is built from TRBV28 and TRBJ1-5, with 9 bases identical to TRBD1. From germline, CDR1 is MDHEN and CDR2 SYDVKM. The CDR3 length is 16 residues. Trimming at V came to 5 bases and at J to 3 bases, leaving 8 bases not matched to a gene. In DNA, the CDR3 is TGTGCCAGCAGTGCCCGGGACAGGGCCCTCAATCAGCCCCAGCATTTT. It translates to CASSARDRALNQPQHF.

Regarding this clone: Other DNA sequences in this specimen translate into the identical CDR3. This chain connects TRBV7-2 to TRBJ1-2; D unresolved. With 5 bases removed from V and 7 bases from J, the gap between germline ends came to 11 bases. Germline CDR1 is SGHTA and CDR2 is FQGNSA. The CDR3 covers 12 residues. As DNA, the CDR3 is TGTGCCAGCAGCGTGCCATCAGGTGGCTACACCTTC. Translation: CASSVPSGGYTF.

On this clone itself: The same CDR3 also results from other DNA sequences found in this sample. The chain combines TRBV5-1 with TRBJ1-1, with D perhaps TRBD1 (6 bases). Trimming removed 4 bases at V and 1 base at J, with 8 bases between. Per the germline V gene, CDR1 is SGHRS and CDR2 is YFSETQ. The CDR3 is 13 amino acids. The CDR3 sequence is CASSPGQNTEAFF. The CDR3 DNA is TGCGCCAGCAGCCCGGGACAGAACACTGAAGCTTTCTTT.

This clone came up once. The rearrangement joins TRBV19 to TRBJ1-1; D not resolved. This CDR3 has 13 amino acids. V lost 6 bases and J lost 0, with 8 bases in between. The V gene's germline CDR1 is LNHDA and CDR2 SQIVND (reference sequence). The DNA of the CDR3 is TGTGCCAGTAGCACTCAACTGAACACTGAAGCTTTCTTT. It specifies CASSTQLNTEAFF.

The J gene is TRBJ2-1, the V gene TRBV6-6; 8 bases line up with TRBD2. The CDR3 consists of 13 residues. V lost 6 bases to trimming and J lost 6 bases; unmatched junction nucleotides: 4. Germline V lookup: CDR1 MNHNY, CDR2 SVGAGI (reference sequence). CDR3 nucleotide sequence: TGTGCCAGCAGAGGACTAGCCTTCAATGAGCAGTTCTTC. Encoded protein: CASRGLAFNEQFF.

The gene calls are TRBV7-9 and TRBJ2-1; 10 bases are a match to TRBD2. Per the germline V gene, CDR1 is SEHNR and CDR2 is FQNEAQ (reference sequence). V lost 2 bases to trimming and J lost 6 bases; unmatched junction nucleotides: 7. The CDR3 covers 16 residues. In DNA form, the CDR3 reads TGTGCCAGCAGCTTACAAAGGACTAGCGGTTTCAATGAGCAGTTCTTC. Translating gives CASSLQRTSGFNEQFF. Full variable domain (missing parts from reference TRBV7-9 and TRBJ2-1): DTGVSQNPRHKITKRGQNVTFRCDPISEHNRLYWYRQTLGQGPEFLTYFQNEAQLEKSRLLSDRFSAERPKGSFSTLEIQRTEQGDSAMYLCASSLQRTSGFNEQFFGPGTRLTVL.

The rearrangement uses TRBV10-3 and TRBJ1-2, with 12 bases identical to TRBD1. Trimming removed 10 bases from V and 6 bases from J; junction bases left unmatched: 6. CDR1 is ENHRY, CDR2 SYGVKD, per germline. This CDR3 region has 13 residues. CDR3 sequence (DNA): TGTGCCACCACCGGGACAGGGGGCGATGGCTACACCTTC. It encodes CATTGTGGDGYTF.

This rearrangement joins TRBV9 to TRBJ1-5, with 7 bases aligning to TRBD1. This CDR3 is 11 amino acids long. The junction had 4 bases not matched to a gene; V was cut back by 3 bases and J by 13 bases. CDR1 and CDR2 (germline): SGDLS, YYNGEE. CDR3 coding DNA: TGTGCCAGCAGCGGCCGGGACAGACAGCATTTT. Amino acids: CASSGRDRQHF.

V gene TRBV6-5 combines with J gene TRBJ1-2; maybe TRBD1 (6 bases). CDR1 is MNHEY and CDR2 is SVGAGI in the germline V gene. Trimming took off 1 base at V and 3 bases at J, with 15 bases between the two ends. There are 16 residues in the CDR3. This chain's CDR3 is CASSYLGAGGHYGYTF. The CDR3 DNA follows: TGTGCCAGCAGTTACTTAGGGGCTGGGGGCCACTATGGCTACACCTTC.

This chain joins TRBV7-9 and TRBJ1-2; D not resolved. CDR3 length equals 13 residues. The V and J ends lost 5 bases and 8 bases respectively, with 15 bases between them. Germline CDR1 SEHNR, CDR2 FQNEAQ (reference sequence). The CDR3 protein is CASSPQANPGYTF. CDR3 nucleotides: TGTGCCAGCAGCCCCCAAGCGAATCCCGGCTACACCTTC.

The table lists this clone with a count of one. The CDR3 DNA reads TGCAGCGTTGAAGTTCGTAGCGGGGTGATCAATGAGCAGTTCTTC. This translates into CSVEVRSGVINEQFF. This chain links TRBV29-1 with TRBJ2-1; TRBD2 aligns across 8 bases. CDR3 length: 15 amino acids. The J segment lost 6 bases and the V segment lost 1 base, leaving 8 bases of the junction unmatched. The germline gives CDR1 SQVTM, CDR2 ANQGSEA.

CDR3 DNA sequence: TGCGCCAGCAGCTTAAGACAGGGCCCCACAGATACGCAGTATTTT. This translates into CASSLRQGPTDTQYF. The V call is TRBV5-1, the J call TRBJ2-3; 7 bases fit TRBD1. This CDR3 is 15 amino acids long. Germline CDR1 SGHRS, CDR2 YFSETQ. V lost 2 bases and J lost 2; bases outside the gene matches: 5.

The chain uses TRBV6-5 and TRBJ1-2; no clear D. Germline loops: CDR1 MNHEY, CDR2 SVGAGI. Trimming stripped 0 bases from V and 6 bases from J, with 11 bases between. The CDR3 extends over 14 amino acids. The CDR3 DNA reads TGTGCCAGCAGTTACTCGTGGGGAGGCGATGGCTACACCTTC. Translating gives CASSYSWGGDGYTF.